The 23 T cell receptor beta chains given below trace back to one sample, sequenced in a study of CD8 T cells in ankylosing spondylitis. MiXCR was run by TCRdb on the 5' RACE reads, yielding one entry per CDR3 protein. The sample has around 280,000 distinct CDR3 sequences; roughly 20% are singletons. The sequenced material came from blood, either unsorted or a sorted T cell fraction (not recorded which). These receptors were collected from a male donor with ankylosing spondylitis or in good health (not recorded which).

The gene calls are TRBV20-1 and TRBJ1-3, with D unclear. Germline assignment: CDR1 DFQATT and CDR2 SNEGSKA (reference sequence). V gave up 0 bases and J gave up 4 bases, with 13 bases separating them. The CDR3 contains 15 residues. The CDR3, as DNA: TGCAGTGCTAGAGAAGGCTCCTCGCGAGGAAACACCATATATTTT. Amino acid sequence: CSAREGSSRGNTIYF.

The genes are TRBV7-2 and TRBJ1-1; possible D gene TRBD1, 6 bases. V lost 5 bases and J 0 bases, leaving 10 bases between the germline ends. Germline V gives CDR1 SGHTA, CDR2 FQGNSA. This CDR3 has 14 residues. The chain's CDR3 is CASSARTVNTEAFF. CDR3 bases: TGTGCCAGCAGCGCCCGGACAGTGAACACTGAAGCTTTCTTT.

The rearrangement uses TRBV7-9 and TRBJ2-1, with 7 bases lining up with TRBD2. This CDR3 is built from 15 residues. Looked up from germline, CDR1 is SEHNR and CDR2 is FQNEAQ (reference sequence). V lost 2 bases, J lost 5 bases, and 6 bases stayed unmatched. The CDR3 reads CASSLTAGKNNEQFF. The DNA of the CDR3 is TGTGCCAGCAGCTTAACAGCGGGGAAGAACAATGAGCAGTTCTTC.

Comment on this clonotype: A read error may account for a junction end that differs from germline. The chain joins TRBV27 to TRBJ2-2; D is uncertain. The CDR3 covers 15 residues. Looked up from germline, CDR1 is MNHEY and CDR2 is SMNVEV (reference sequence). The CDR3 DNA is TGTGCCAACAGTTTCCTGCCAGTATCGGCCGGGGAGCTGTTTTTT. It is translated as CANSFLPVSAGELFF.

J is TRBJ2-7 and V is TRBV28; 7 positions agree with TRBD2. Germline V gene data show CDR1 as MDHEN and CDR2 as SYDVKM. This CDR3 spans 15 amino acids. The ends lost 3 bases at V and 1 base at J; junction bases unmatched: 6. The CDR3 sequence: CASSFGGSRSYEQYV. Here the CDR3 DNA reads TGTGCCAGCAGTTTTGGCGGGAGTCGGTCCTACGAGCAGTACGTC.

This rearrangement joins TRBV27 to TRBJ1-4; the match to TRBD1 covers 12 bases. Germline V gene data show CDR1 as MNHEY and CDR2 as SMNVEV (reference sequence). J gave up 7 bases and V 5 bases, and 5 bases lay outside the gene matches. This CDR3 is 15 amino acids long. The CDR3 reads CASSLGTGGREKLFF. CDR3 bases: TGTGCCAGCAGTCTCGGGACAGGGGGCCGTGAAAAACTGTTTTTT.

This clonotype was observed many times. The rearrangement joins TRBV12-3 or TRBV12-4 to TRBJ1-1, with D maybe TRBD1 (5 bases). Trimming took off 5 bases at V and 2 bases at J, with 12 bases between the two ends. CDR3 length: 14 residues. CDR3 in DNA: TGTGCCAGCAGTCCTGAGACAGTAAACACTGAAGCTTTCTTT. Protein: CASSPETVNTEAFF.

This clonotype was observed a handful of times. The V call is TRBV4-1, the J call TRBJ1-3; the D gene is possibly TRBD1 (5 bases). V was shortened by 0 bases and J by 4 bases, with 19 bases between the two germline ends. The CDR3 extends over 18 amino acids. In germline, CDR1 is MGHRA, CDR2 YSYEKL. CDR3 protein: CASSQDLWMSWTGNTIYF. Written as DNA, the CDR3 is TGCGCCAGCAGCCAAGATCTCTGGATGTCCTGGACAGGAAACACCATATATTTT.

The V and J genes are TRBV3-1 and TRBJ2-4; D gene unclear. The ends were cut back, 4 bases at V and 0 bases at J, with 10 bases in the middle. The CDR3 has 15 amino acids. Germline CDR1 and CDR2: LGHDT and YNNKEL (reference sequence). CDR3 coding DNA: TGTGCCAGCAGCCCCTTCCGGGTAGCCAAAAACATTCAGTACTTC. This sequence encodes CASSPFRVAKNIQYF.

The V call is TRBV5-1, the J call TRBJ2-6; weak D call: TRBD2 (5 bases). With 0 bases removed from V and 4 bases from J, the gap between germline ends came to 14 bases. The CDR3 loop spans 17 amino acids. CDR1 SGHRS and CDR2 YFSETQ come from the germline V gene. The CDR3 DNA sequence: TGCGCCAGCAGCTTGGACGGGCGGGCTGGAGGGGCCAACGTCCTGACTTTC. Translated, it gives CASSLDGRAGGANVLTF.

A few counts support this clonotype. The CDR3 here is CSASGEWAGGTDTQYF. The CDR3 coding sequence is TGCAGTGCAAGCGGGGAGTGGGCCGGGGGCACAGATACGCAGTATTTT. The rearrangement uses TRBV20-1 and TRBJ2-3, with TRBD2 matching 7 bases. The CDR3 consists of 16 residues. Losses at the gene ends were 6 bases for V and 1 base for J; bases not matched to a gene: 13. CDR1 is DFQATT, CDR2 SNEGSKA, per germline (reference sequence).

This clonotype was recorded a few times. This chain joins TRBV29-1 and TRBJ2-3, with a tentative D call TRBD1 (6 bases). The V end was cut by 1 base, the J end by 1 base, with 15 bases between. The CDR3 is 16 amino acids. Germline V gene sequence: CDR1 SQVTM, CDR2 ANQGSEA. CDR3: CSVEGGQSGRTDTQYF. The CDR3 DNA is TGCAGCGTTGAAGGGGGACAATCGGGTCGCACAGATACGCAGTATTTT.

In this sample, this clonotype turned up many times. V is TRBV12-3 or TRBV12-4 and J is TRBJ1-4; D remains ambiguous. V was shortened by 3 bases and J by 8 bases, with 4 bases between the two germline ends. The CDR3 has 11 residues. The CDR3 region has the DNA TGTGCCAGCAGTTTTGGAGAAAAACTGTTTTTT. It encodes CASSFGEKLFF.

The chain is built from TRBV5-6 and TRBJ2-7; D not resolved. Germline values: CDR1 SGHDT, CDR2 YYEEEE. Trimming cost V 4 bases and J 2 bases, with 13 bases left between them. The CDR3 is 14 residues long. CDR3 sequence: CASSLTTIPYEQYV. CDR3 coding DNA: TGTGCCAGCAGCCTCACAACTATCCCCTACGAGCAGTACGTC.

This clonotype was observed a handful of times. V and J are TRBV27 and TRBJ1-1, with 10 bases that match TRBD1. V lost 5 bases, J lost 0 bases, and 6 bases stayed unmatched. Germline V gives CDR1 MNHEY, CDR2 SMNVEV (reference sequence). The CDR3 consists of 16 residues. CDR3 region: CASSMWTGGMNTEAFF. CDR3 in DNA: TGTGCCAGCAGTATGTGGACAGGGGGGATGAACACTGAAGCTTTCTTT.

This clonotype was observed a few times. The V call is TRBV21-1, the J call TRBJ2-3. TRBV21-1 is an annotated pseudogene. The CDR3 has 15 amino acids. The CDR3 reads CASIKSAESTDTQYF. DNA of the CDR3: TGTGCCAGCATAAAATCGGCGGAGAGCACAGATACGCAGTATTTT.

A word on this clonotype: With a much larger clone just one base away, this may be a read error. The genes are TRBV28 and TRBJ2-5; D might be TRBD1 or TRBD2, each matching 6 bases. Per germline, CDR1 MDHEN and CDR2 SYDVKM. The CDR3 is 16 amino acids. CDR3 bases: TGTGCCAGCAGTTTATATGGGGGGCTGAGGCAAGAGGCCCAGTACTTC. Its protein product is CASSLYGGLRQEAQYF.

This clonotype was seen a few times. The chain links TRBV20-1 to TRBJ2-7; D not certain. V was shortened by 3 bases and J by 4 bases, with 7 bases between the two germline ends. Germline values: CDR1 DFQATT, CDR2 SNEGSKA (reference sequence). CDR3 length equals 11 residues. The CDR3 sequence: CSASGRYEQYV. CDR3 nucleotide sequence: TGCAGTGCTAGTGGGCGGTACGAGCAGTACGTC.

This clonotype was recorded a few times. The CDR3, as DNA: TGTGCCAGCACCCCTTCGGGGGCGCAAAGCAATCAGCCCCAGCATTTT. Residues: CASTPSGAQSNQPQHF. The genes are TRBV27 and TRBJ1-5; weak D call: TRBD1 (6 bases). From germline, CDR1 is MNHEY and CDR2 SMNVEV (reference sequence). This CDR3 comprises 16 residues. V lost 7 bases to trimming and J lost 1 base, with 17 bases between them.

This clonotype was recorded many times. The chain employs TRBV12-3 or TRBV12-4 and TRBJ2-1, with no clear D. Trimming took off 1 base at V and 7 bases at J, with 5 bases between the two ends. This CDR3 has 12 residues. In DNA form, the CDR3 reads TGTGCCAGCAGTTTAGGAGCGAATGAGCAGTTCTTC. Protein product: CASSLGANEQFF.

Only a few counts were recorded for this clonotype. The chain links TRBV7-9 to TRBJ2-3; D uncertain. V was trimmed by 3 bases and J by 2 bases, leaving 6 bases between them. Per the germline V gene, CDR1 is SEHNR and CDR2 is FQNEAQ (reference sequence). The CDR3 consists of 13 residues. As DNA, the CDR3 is TGTGCCAGCAGCTTCCGACTCACAGATACGCAGTATTTT. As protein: CASSFRLTDTQYF.

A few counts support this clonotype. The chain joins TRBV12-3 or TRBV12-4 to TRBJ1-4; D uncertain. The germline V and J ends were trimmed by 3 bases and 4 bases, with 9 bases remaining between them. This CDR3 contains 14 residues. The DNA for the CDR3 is TGTGCCAGCAGTTTTAGGCAGTATAATGAAAAACTGTTTTTT. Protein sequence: CASSFRQYNEKLFF.

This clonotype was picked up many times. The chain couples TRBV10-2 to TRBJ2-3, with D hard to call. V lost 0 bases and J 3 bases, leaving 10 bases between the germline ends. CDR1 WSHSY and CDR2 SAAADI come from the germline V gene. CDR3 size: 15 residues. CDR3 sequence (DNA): TGCGCCAGCAGTGAGTCCAGAGCCAAAACAGATACGCAGTATTTT. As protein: CASSESRAKTDTQYF.